Presented here are 18 T cell receptor beta chains from one specimen sequenced in a study of blood T cell repertoires in COVID-19. Clones were sequenced by immunoSEQ multiplex PCR, and TCRdb holds only the in-frame ones, with some missing. The data contain tens of thousands of clones, approximately 92% of them singletons. Sequencing was done on a sample of peripheral blood. These receptors all stem from a human donor in a cohort sampled during active COVID-19.

This clone occurred once. V usage is TRBV5-5 and J usage is TRBJ1-1; TRBD1 aligns across 8 bases. The CDR3 spans 14 residues. Unmatched junction bases numbered 7, after V lost 4 bases and J lost 5 bases. Germline lookup yields CDR1 SGHKS and CDR2 YYEKEE (reference sequence). CDR3 residues: CASSPGGLRTEAFF. The CDR3 DNA follows: TGTGCCAGCAGCCCAGGGGGCCTACGGACTGAAGCTTTCTTT.

This CDR3 reads CASSLAGGSEAFF. CDR3 bases: TGTGCCAGCAGCTTAGCGGGGGGTTCTGAAGCTTTCTTT. J is TRBJ1-1 and V is TRBV7-9; the D gene is possibly TRBD1 (5 bases). This CDR3 region has 13 residues. V was clipped by 0 bases and J by 6 bases, with 8 bases between them. Germline V CDR1 and CDR2: SEHNR, FQNEAQ (reference sequence).

V and J are TRBV28 and TRBJ2-7; TRBD1 matches at 7 bases. V was pared by 6 bases and J by 3 bases, with 8 bases of the junction left unmatched. The CDR3 is 14 amino acids. Germline CDR1 MDHEN, CDR2 SYDVKM. CDR3 loop: CASRRDRAVYEQYF. CDR3 bases: TGTGCCAGCAGAAGAGACAGGGCCGTCTACGAGCAGTACTTC.

This clone was recorded once. The genes are TRBV11-3 and TRBJ2-7, with a possible D match to TRBD1 (6 bases). V was cut by 5 bases and J by 5 bases, with 13 bases left in between. Germline V CDR1 and CDR2: SGHNT, YENEEA. This CDR3 comprises 13 residues. CDR3 residues: CASSLSGDHEQYF. CDR3 in DNA: TGTGCCAGCAGCCTATCAGGGGACCACGAGCAGTACTTC.

This chain joins TRBV14 and TRBJ1-5, with a weak D call TRBD1 (6 bases). CDR1 and CDR2 (germline): SGHDN, FVKESK. V was cut by 2 bases and J by 3 bases, with 8 bases left in between. The CDR3 length is 14 residues. The CDR3 reads CASSQTGLNQPQHF. CDR3 coding DNA: TGTGCCAGCAGCCAAACAGGGCTCAATCAGCCCCAGCATTTT.

The rearrangement joins TRBV9 to TRBJ2-1; TRBD2 aligns across 9 bases. This CDR3 is 16 amino acids long. V was clipped by 3 bases and J by 2 bases; unmatched bases: 6. CDR1 is SGDLS and CDR2 is YYNGEE in the germline V gene. The CDR3 loop is CASSDLSGGPYNEQFF. CDR3 DNA: TGTGCCAGCAGCGACCTTAGCGGGGGCCCCTACAATGAGCAGTTCTTC.

V is TRBV27 and J is TRBJ1-1, with D unclear. CDR3 length equals 15 residues. Germline CDR1 is MNHEY and CDR2 is SMNVEV (reference sequence). The V and J ends lost 3 bases and 1 base respectively, with 12 bases between them. The CDR3 coding sequence is TGTGCCAGCAGTTTTCAGGCAGCACAGAACACTGAAGCTTTCTTT. It specifies CASSFQAAQNTEAFF.

The genes are TRBV2 and TRBJ1-1, with D unclear. Germline V CDR1 and CDR2: SNHLY, FYNNEI. The CDR3 has 12 amino acids. With 3 bases removed from V and 10 bases from J, the gap between germline ends came to 12 bases. The CDR3 nucleotides are TGTGCCAGCAGTGAGGTCCCCCGGGGAGCTTTCTTT. Translation gives CASSEVPRGAFF.

The V and J genes are TRBV30 and TRBJ2-7; D uncertain. V was pared by 8 bases and J by 5 bases, with 16 bases between. The germline CDR1 and CDR2 sequences are GTSNPN and SVGIG (reference sequence). This CDR3 contains 12 residues. CDR3 sequence (DNA): TGTGCCCTGGCGTTGGAGATCGACGAGCAGTACTTC. It yields the protein CALALEIDEQYF.

The chain uses TRBV5-4 and TRBJ1-4, with TRBD1 as a possible D gene (5 bases). CDR1 is SGHNT, CDR2 YYREEE, per germline (reference sequence). The CDR3 has 14 amino acids. V dropped 2 bases and J dropped 5 bases, with 10 bases sitting between them. CDR3 in DNA: TGTGCCAGCAGCTTAGAGACAGCGAATGAAAAACTGTTTTTT. This sequence encodes CASSLETANEKLFF. Drawing the rest from reference TRBV5-4 and TRBJ1-4, the complete variable domain is ETGVTQSPTHLIKTRGQQVTLRCSSQSGHNTVSWYQQALGQGPQFIFQYYREEENGRGNFPPRFSGLQFPNYSSELNVNALELDDSALYLCASSLETANEKLFFGSGTQLSVL.

This clone has more than one count but fewer than ten. The rearrangement uses TRBV28 and TRBJ1-6, with TRBD1 as a possible D gene (6 bases). The CDR3 is 13 amino acids. V lost 7 bases, J lost 7 bases, and 11 bases lay in between. Germline V CDR1 and CDR2: MDHEN, SYDVKM. The CDR3 coding sequence is TGTGCCAGCATAACAGGGAAGAATTCACCCCTCCACTTT. Amino acids: CASITGKNSPLHF.

The chain has TRBV5-1 and TRBJ2-4; D possibly corresponds to TRBD1 (6 bases). This CDR3 comprises 16 residues. Germline CDR1 and CDR2: SGHRS and YFSETQ. Deletions cut 6 bases from V and 6 bases from J, with 22 bases between. As DNA, the CDR3 is TGCGCCAGCATCCAGCACGGGACAAATCTGGGAAACATTCAGTACTTC. It translates to CASIQHGTNLGNIQYF.

The CDR3 here is CASSFTEVSGNTIYF. The DNA of the CDR3 is TGTGCCAGCAGCTTTACCGAGGTCTCTGGAAACACCATATATTTT. The rearrangement joins TRBV5-5 to TRBJ1-3; D unclear. CDR3 size: 15 residues. The V end lost 2 bases, the J end lost 0 bases, and 9 bases lay between the germline ends. In germline, CDR1 is SGHKS, CDR2 YYEKEE (reference sequence).

The V call is TRBV11-3, the J call TRBJ1-6, with unresolved D. The V gene's germline CDR1 is SGHNT and CDR2 YENEEA. The CDR3 consists of 14 residues. V was cut by 2 bases and J by 10 bases, with 12 bases left in between. The CDR3 DNA sequence: TGTGCCAGCAGCTTAAATCTCAGACTATCACCCCTCCACTTT. Protein product: CASSLNLRLSPLHF.

This chain links TRBV7-2 with TRBJ1-1; D unclear. CDR1 is SGHTA and CDR2 is FQGNSA in the germline V gene. The length of the CDR3 is 14 residues. Trimming removed 1 base from V and 0 bases from J, with 6 bases in between. DNA for the CDR3: TGTGCCAGCAGCTTAGGGCAGATGAACACTGAAGCTTTCTTT. Translation: CASSLGQMNTEAFF.

The CDR3 nucleotides are TGTGCCAGCAGCTCCATTCAGGTTGTGAACACTGAAGCTTTCTTT. It translates to CASSSIQVVNTEAFF. The chain carries TRBV11-2 and TRBJ1-1; no reliable D call. The germline V and J ends were trimmed by 4 bases and 0 bases, with 12 bases remaining between them. The CDR3 length is 15 residues. Germline V gene sequence: CDR1 SGHAT, CDR2 FQNNGV.

The chain links TRBV5-6 to TRBJ2-3; 7 bases line up with TRBD1. Germline V gene lookup returns CDR1 SGHDT and CDR2 YYEEEE. This CDR3 contains 16 residues. Germline trimming cut 4 bases from V and 2 bases from J; bases unmatched to any gene: 10. CDR3 DNA sequence: TGTGCCAGCAGCCCCCTCGGACAGGACATCACAGATACGCAGTATTTT. Protein: CASSPLGQDITDTQYF.

This clone was seen a single time. This chain uses TRBV5-1 with TRBJ2-5, with unresolved D. Trimming took 4 bases from V and 1 from J, leaving 11 bases between them. Germline values: CDR1 SGHRS, CDR2 YFSETQ. The CDR3 runs 14 residues. This CDR3 is CASSPTGSQETQYF. Here the CDR3 DNA reads TGCGCCAGCAGCCCTACCGGGTCCCAAGAGACCCAGTACTTC.